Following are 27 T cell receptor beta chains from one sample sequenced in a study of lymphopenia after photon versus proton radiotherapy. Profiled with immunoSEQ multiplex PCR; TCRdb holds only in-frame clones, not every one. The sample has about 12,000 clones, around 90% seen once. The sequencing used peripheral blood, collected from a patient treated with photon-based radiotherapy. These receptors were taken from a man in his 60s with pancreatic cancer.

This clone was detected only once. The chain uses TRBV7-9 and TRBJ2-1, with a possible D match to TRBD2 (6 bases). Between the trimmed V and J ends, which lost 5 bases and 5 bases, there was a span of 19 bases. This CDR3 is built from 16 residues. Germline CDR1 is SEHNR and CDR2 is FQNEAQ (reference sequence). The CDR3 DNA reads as TGTGCCAGCAGCCCTAGCATAGCGGTGATCCACAATGAGCAGTTCTTC. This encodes CASSPSIAVIHNEQFF.

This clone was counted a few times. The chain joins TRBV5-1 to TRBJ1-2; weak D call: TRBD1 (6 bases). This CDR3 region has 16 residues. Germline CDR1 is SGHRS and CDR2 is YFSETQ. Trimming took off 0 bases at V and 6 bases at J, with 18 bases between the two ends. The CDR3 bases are TGCGCCAGCAGCTTGGCCCCCATGGGGGCAGGGAATGGCTACACCTTC. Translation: CASSLAPMGAGNGYTF.

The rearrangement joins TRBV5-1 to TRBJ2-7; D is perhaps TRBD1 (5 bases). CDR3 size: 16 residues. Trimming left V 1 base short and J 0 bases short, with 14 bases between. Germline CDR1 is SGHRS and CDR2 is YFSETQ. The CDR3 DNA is TGCGCCAGCAGCTTGCAGGGTCCTAGGTCCTCCTACGAGCAGTACTTC. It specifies CASSLQGPRSSYEQYF.

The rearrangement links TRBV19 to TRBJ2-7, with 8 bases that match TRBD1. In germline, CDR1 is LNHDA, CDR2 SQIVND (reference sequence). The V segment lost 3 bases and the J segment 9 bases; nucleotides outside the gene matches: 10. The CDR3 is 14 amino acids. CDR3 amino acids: CASSIGTGSVGQYF. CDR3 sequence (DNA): TGTGCCAGTAGTATCGGGACAGGTTCCGTCGGGCAGTACTTC.

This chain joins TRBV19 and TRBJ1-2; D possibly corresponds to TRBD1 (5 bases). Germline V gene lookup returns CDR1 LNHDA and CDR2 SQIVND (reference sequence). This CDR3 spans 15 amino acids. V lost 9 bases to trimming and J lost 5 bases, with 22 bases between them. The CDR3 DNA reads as TGTGCCAGCAAACTAGAAGGGGTTCTCGGGTATGGCTACACCTTC. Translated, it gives CASKLEGVLGYGYTF. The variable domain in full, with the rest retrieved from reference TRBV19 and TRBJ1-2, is DGGITQSPKYLFRKEGQNVTLSCEQNLNHDAMYWYRQDPGQGLRLIYYSQIVNDFQKGDIAEGYSVSREKKESFPLTVTSAQKNPTAFYLCASKLEGVLGYGYTFGSGTRLTVV.

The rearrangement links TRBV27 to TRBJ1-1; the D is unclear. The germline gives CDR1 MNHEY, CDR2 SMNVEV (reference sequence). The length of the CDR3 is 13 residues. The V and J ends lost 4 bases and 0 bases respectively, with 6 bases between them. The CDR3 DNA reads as TGTGCCAGCAGTTACACAATGAACACTGAAGCTTTCTTT. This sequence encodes CASSYTMNTEAFF.

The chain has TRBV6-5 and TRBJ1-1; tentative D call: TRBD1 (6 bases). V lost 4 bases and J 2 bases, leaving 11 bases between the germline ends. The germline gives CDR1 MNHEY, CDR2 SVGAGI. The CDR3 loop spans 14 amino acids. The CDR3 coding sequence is TGTGCCAGCAGTTTAACAGGGTCTAACACTGAAGCTTTCTTT. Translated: CASSLTGSNTEAFF.

The CDR3 protein is CARSLVQGVNGEQYF. CDR3 in DNA: TGTGCCAGAAGCTTGGTCCAGGGGGTAAATGGCGAGCAGTACTTC. The V and J genes are TRBV5-3 and TRBJ2-5; TRBD1 matches 7 bases. With the DNA end fitting TRBJ2-7 better, the J assignment may be wrong. TRBV5-3 is known as an ORF, though its function is uncertain. The CDR3 extends over 15 amino acids.

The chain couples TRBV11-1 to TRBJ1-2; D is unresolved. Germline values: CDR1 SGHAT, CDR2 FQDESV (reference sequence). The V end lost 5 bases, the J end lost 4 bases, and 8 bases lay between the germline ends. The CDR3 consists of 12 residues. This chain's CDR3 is CASSGELYGYTF. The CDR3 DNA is TGTGCCAGCAGCGGCGAACTCTATGGCTACACCTTC. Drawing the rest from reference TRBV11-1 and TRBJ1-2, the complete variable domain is EAEVAQSPRYKITEKSQAVAFWCDPISGHATLYWYRQILGQGPELLVQFQDESVVDDSQLPKDRFSAERLKGVDSTLKIQPAELGDSAMYLCASSGELYGYTFGSGTRLTVV.

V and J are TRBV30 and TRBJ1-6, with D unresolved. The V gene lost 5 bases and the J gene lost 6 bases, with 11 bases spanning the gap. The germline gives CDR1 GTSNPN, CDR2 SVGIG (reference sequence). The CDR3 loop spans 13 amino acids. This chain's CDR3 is CAWDTRPNSPLHF. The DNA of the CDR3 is TGTGCCTGGGATACAAGGCCTAATTCACCCCTCCACTTT.

The DNA of the CDR3 is TGTGCCAGCAGCTTAAATGGGCAGGGACACACCGGGGAGCTGTTTTTT. It specifies CASSLNGQGHTGELFF. The chain employs TRBV9 and TRBJ2-2, with D perhaps TRBD1 or TRBD2 (5 bases each). CDR3 length equals 16 residues. Germline assignment: CDR1 SGDLS and CDR2 YYNGEE. The germline V and J ends were trimmed by 4 bases and 3 bases, with 16 bases remaining between them. The entire variable domain, with the rest obtained from reference TRBV9 and TRBJ2-2, is as follows: DSGVTQTPKHLITATGQRVTLRCSPRSGDLSVYWYQQSLDQGLQFLIQYYNGEERAKGNILERFSAQQFPDLHSELNLSSLELGDSALYFCASSLNGQGHTGELFFGEGSRLTVL.

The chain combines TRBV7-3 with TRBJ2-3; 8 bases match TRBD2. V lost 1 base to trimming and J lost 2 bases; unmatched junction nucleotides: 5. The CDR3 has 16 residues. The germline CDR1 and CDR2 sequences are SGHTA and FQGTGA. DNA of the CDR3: TGTGCCAGCAGCTTAATCGGGGGGGCCAACACAGATACGCAGTATTTT. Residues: CASSLIGGANTDTQYF. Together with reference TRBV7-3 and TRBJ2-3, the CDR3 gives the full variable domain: GAGVSQTPSNKVTEKGKYVELRCDPISGHTALYWYRQSLGQGPEFLIYFQGTGAADDSGLPNDRFFAVRPEGSVSTLKIQRTERGDSAVYLCASSLIGGANTDTQYFGPGTRLTVL.

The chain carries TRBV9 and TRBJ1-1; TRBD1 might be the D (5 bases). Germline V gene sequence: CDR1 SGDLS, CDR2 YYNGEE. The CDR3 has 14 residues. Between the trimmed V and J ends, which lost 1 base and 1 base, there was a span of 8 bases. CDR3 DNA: TGTGCCAGCAGCGTACTGGGGGGGAACACTGAAGCTTTCTTT. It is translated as CASSVLGGNTEAFF.

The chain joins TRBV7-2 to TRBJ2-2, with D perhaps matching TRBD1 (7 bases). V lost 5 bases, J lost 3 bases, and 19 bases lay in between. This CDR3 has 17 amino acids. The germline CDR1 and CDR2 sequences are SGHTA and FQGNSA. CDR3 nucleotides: TGTGCCAGCAGCCCGACCGTGGGCAGGGGGGACACCGGGGAGCTGTTTTTT. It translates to CASSPTVGRGDTGELFF.

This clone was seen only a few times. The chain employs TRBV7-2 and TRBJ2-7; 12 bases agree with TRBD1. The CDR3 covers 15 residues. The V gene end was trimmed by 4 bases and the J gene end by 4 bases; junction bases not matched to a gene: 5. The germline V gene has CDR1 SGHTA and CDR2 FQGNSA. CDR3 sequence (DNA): TGTGCCAGCAGCTCTAGGGACAGGGGGCTTTACGAGCAGTACTTC. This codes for CASSSRDRGLYEQYF.

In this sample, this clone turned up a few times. The CDR3 coding sequence is TGTGCCCCGAAAGCGGCAGTCCAAGAGACCCAGTACTTC. Translation gives CAPKAAVQETQYF. The genes are TRBV5-6 and TRBJ2-5; D is perhaps TRBD2 (5 bases). Germline CDR1 reads SGHDT; CDR2 reads YYEEEE. This CDR3 has 13 residues. Trimming cost V 10 bases and J 1 base, with 14 bases left between them.

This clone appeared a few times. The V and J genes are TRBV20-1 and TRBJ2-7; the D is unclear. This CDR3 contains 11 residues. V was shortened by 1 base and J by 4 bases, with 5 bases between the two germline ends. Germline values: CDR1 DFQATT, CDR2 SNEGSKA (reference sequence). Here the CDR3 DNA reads TGCAGTGCTAGAGTCGGTTACGAGCAGTACTTC. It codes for CSARVGYEQYF.

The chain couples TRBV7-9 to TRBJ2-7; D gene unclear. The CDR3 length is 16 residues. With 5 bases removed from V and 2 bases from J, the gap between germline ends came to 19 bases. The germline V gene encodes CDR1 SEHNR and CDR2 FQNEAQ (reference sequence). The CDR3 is CASSPLSQKITYEQYF. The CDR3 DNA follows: TGTGCCAGCAGCCCCCTCAGCCAGAAGATAACCTACGAGCAGTACTTC.

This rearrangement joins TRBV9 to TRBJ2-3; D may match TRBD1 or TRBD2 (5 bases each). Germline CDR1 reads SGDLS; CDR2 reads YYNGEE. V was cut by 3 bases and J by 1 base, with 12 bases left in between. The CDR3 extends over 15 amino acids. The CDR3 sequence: CASSGLGTRTDTQYF. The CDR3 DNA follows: TGTGCCAGCAGCGGCCTCGGGACGCGCACAGATACGCAGTATTTT.

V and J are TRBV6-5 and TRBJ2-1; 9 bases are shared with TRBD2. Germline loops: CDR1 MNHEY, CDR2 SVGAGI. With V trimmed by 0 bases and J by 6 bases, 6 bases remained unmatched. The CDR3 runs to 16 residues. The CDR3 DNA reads TGTGCCAGCAGTTACTCGCGGGGGGGCCCCTCCAATGAGCAGTTCTTC. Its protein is CASSYSRGGPSNEQFF.

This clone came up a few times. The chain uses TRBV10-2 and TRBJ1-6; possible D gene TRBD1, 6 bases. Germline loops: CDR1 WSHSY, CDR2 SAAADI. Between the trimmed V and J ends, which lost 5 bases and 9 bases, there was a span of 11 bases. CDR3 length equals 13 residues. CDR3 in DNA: TGCGCCAGCAGTCAGGGGCCCGGTTCACCCCTCCACTTT. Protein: CASSQGPGSPLHF.

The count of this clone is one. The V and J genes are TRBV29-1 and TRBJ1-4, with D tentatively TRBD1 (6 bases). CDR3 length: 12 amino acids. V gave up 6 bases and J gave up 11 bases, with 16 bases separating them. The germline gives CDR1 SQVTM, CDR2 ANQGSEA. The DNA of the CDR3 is TGCAGCGTGGGGGCAGGTCCGGGGAAACTGTTTTTT. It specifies CSVGAGPGKLFF.

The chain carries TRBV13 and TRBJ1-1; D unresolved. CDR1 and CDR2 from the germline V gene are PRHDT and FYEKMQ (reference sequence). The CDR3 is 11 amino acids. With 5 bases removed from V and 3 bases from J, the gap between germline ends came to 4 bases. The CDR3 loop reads CASSPYTEAFF. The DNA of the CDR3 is TGTGCCAGCAGCCCGTACACTGAAGCTTTCTTT.

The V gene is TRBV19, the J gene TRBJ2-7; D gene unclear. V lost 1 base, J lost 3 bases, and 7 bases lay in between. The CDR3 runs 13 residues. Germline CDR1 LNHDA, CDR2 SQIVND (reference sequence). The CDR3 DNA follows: TGTGCCAGTAGTATAGGGCCGGTCTACGAGCAGTACTTC. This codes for CASSIGPVYEQYF.

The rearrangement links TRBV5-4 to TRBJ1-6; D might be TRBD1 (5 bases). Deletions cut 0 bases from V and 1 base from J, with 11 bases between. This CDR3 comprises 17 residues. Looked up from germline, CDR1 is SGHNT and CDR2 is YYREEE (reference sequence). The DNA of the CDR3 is TGTGCCAGCAGCTTGGGCGGACACCAATCCTATAATTCACCCCTCCACTTT. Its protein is CASSLGGHQSYNSPLHF. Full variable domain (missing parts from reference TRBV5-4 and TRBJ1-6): ETGVTQSPTHLIKTRGQQVTLRCSSQSGHNTVSWYQQALGQGPQFIFQYYREEENGRGNFPPRFSGLQFPNYSSELNVNALELDDSALYLCASSLGGHQSYNSPLHFGNGTRLTVT.

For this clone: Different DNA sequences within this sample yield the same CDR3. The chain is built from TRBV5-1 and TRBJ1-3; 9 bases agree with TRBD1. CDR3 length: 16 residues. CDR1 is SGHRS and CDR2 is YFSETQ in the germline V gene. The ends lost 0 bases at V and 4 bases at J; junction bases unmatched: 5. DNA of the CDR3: TGCGCCAGCAGCTTGGCGGGACAGGGTCTAGGAAACACCATATATTTT. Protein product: CASSLAGQGLGNTIYF.

This CDR3 reads CASRNGTGLWYEQYF. The CDR3 nucleotides read TGTGCCAGCAGAAACGGGACTGGCCTTTGGTACGAGCAGTACTTC. This chain uses TRBV6-5 with TRBJ2-7; weak D call: TRBD2 (6 bases). The CDR3 is 15 residues long. V lost 6 bases and J lost 4, with 19 bases in between. Germline assignment: CDR1 MNHEY and CDR2 SVGAGI.